These T cell receptor beta chains were read from a single sample in a study of cytomegalovirus exposure and HLA in healthy donors. Only in-frame clones appear in the TCRdb table, and some are missing; sequencing was by immunoSEQ multiplex PCR. Of approximately 150,000 clones in the sample, 76% are singletons; the top ten hold about 3%. Sequences were obtained from PBMCs. The receptors come from a male donor in good health and CMV-seronegative. The CDR3 runs from the conserved cysteine through the conserved F or W. The order of the fields is clone size, D gene, V gene, J gene, CDR3 protein, CDR3 DNA. The D gene is left open where the match is weak. A row's size may be missing; if present it is once, few, many or a size class.

NA	TRBD1	TRBV28	TRBJ2-7	CASSGTGVSYEQYF	TGTGCCAGCAGCGGGACAGGCGTCTCCTACGAGCAGTACTTC
NA	TRBD2	TRBV4-1	TRBJ2-7	CASSLAGGPGDEQYF	TGCGCCAGCAGCCTGGCGGGAGGGCCCGGCGACGAGCAGTACTTC
NA	NA	TRBV5-6	TRBJ2-3	CASSLEGGPSYTQYF	TGTGCCAGCAGCTTGGAGGGGGGGCCTTCCTATACGCAGTATTTT
NA	TRBD2	TRBV5-1	TRBJ2-3	CASSLWGGGRGTDTQYF	TGCGCCAGCAGCTTGTGGGGGGGAGGTCGAGGGACAGATACGCAGTATTTT
NA	TRBD2	TRBV27	TRBJ2-7	CASSLISGATYEQYF	TGTGCCAGCAGTTTGATTAGCGGGGCTACCTACGAGCAGTACTTC
NA	TRBD1	TRBV9	TRBJ2-3	CASSPRDRGMDTQYF	TGTGCCAGCAGCCCCCGGGACAGGGGCATGGATACGCAGTATTTT
NA	TRBD1	TRBV2	TRBJ1-3	CASNIRPGQGPSGNTIYF	TGTGCCAGCAATATTCGCCCGGGACAGGGACCTTCTGGAAACACCATATATTTT
NA	NA	TRBV9	TRBJ2-1	CASSVGLARPEQFF	TGTGCCAGCAGCGTGGGACTGGCCCGCCCAGAGCAGTTCTTC
NA	NA	TRBV2	TRBJ2-3	CASSYGQISTDTQYF	TGTGCCAGCAGTTACGGACAGATTAGCACAGATACGCAGTATTTT
once	NA	TRBV7-2	TRBJ2-2	CASSLASLGELFF	TGTGCCAGCAGCTTAGCGTCTCTCGGGGAGCTGTTTTTT
NA	TRBD1	TRBV11-2	TRBJ2-7	CASSLDRGREQYF	TGTGCCAGCAGCCTCGACAGGGGGCGTGAGCAGTACTTC
NA	NA	TRBV6-1	TRBJ1-6	CASSGQASWNNSPLHF	TGTGCCAGCAGTGGACAGGCATCCTGGAATAATTCACCCCTCCACTTT
NA	NA	TRBV19	TRBJ1-2	CASIQGHSNYGYTF	TGTGCCAGTATCCAGGGCCATTCTAACTATGGCTACACCTTC
NA	NA	TRBV30	TRBJ2-3	CAWSGGGSTDTQYF	TGTGCCTGGAGTGGAGGCGGTAGCACAGATACGCAGTATTTT
once	TRBD1	TRBV5-1	TRBJ2-2	CASSLGQGAAGELFF	TGCGCCAGCAGCTTGGGACAGGGGGCGGCCGGGGAGCTGTTTTTT
NA	TRBD1	TRBV5-1	TRBJ2-7	CASSFMDRGLAVPYEQYF	TGCGCCAGCAGCTTCATGGACAGGGGGCTAGCAGTCCCCTACGAGCAGTACTTC
NA	TRBD1	TRBV28	TRBJ1-2	CASSLWQGVGYGYTF	TGTGCCAGCAGTTTATGGCAGGGGGTAGGCTATGGCTACACCTTC
NA	TRBD2	TRBV7-2	TRBJ2-3	CASSLSGRTDTQYF	TGTGCCAGCAGCTTAAGCGGGAGGACAGATACGCAGTATTTT
NA	NA	TRBV2	TRBJ2-3	CASNRQGTSTDTQYF	TGTGCCAGCAACAGACAAGGGACTAGCACAGATACGCAGTATTTT
NA	NA	TRBV7-2	TRBJ1-4	CASSLSFNEKLFF	TGTGCCAGCAGCTTAAGCTTCAATGAAAAACTGTTTTTT
NA	NA	TRBV10-3	TRBJ1-1	CAISGPRRTEAFF	TGTGCCATCAGTGGGCCTCGAAGAACTGAAGCTTTCTTT
few	NA	TRBV30	TRBJ2-5	CAWSGRGAGQETQYF	TGTGCCTGGAGTGGTCGGGGGGCCGGGCAAGAGACCCAGTACTTC
NA	NA	TRBV7-2	TRBJ2-3	CASSLTGDSTDTQYF	TGTGCCAGCAGCTTAACGGGGGATAGCACAGATACGCAGTATTTT
NA	NA	TRBV10-3	TRBJ1-3	CAISDSSVSGNTIYF	TGTGCCATCAGTGACTCATCGGTCTCTGGAAACACCATATATTTT
NA	NA	TRBV18	TRBJ1-1	CASSPPRGLDTEAFF	TGTGCCAGCTCACCACCGAGGGGGTTAGACACTGAAGCTTTTTTT